These 9 T cell receptor beta chains were all obtained from the same sample, sequenced in a study of siplizumab effects on memory and regulatory T cells. Generated by immunoSEQ multiplex PCR, the TCRdb table keeps only in-frame clones and is missing some. Of approximately 82,000 clones in the sample, roughly 90% were seen once. The sequencing input was Tregs sorted from blood. The receptors were sampled from a human donor in good health.

V and J are TRBV6-6 and TRBJ1-5; D remains unclear. CDR3 size: 11 residues. In germline, CDR1 is MNHNY, CDR2 SVGAGI (reference sequence). V was clipped by 2 bases and J by 8 bases, with 4 bases between them. The CDR3 is CASSYPEPQHF. As DNA, the CDR3 is TGTGCCAGCAGTTACCCGGAGCCCCAGCATTTT.

The chain combines TRBV7-9 with TRBJ2-5, with unresolved D. V was pared by 5 bases and J by 1 base, with 11 bases between. The CDR3 length is 14 residues. Germline lookup yields CDR1 SEHNR and CDR2 FQNEAQ (reference sequence). The DNA for the CDR3 is TGTGCCAGCAGCCAAACCTTAACCCAAGAGACCCAGTACTTC. This sequence encodes CASSQTLTQETQYF.

This chain links TRBV2 with TRBJ1-3; possibly TRBD1 for D (5 bases). V was clipped by 8 bases and J by 4 bases, with 12 bases between them. CDR3 size: 13 residues. Germline lookup yields CDR1 SNHLY and CDR2 FYNNEI. The CDR3 region is CASGGGGGNTIYF. CDR3 sequence (DNA): TGTGCCAGCGGTGGGGGAGGAGGAAACACCATATATTTT. The whole variable domain, filled in from reference TRBV2 and TRBJ1-3, reads EPEVTQTPSHQVTQMGQEVILRCVPISNHLYFYWYRQILGQKVEFLVSFYNNEISEKSEIFDDQFSVERPDGSNFTLKIRSTKLEDSAMYFCASGGGGGNTIYFGEGSWLTVV.

The chain joins TRBV19 to TRBJ2-1; D is tentatively TRBD1 or TRBD2 (5 bases each). Germline CDR1 LNHDA, CDR2 SQIVND (reference sequence). The CDR3 is 12 residues long. Trimming removed 1 base from V and 9 bases from J, with 7 bases in between. The CDR3 is CASSIAGGEQFF. As DNA, the CDR3 is TGTGCCAGTAGTATAGCTGGGGGTGAGCAGTTCTTC.

The J gene is TRBJ1-3, the V gene TRBV19; D is possibly TRBD1 (6 bases). CDR3 size: 14 residues. The germline V and J ends were trimmed by 5 bases and 1 base, with 9 bases remaining between them. The germline V gene encodes CDR1 LNHDA and CDR2 SQIVND (reference sequence). CDR3 loop: CASSEQGSGNTIYF. For the CDR3, the DNA is TGTGCCAGTAGTGAACAGGGATCTGGAAACACCATATATTTT.

The rearrangement joins TRBV7-9 to TRBJ2-5; TRBD1 aligns across 8 bases. This CDR3 comprises 14 residues. The junction had 3 bases not matched to a gene; V was cut back by 5 bases and J by 1 base. Germline V gives CDR1 SEHNR, CDR2 FQNEAQ (reference sequence). The CDR3 is CASSEQGGQETQYF. The CDR3 nucleotides are TGTGCCAGCAGCGAACAGGGGGGCCAAGAGACCCAGTACTTC.

The V and J genes are TRBV9 and TRBJ2-7, with no clear D. CDR3 length: 14 residues. Germline loops: CDR1 SGDLS, CDR2 YYNGEE. Trimming removed 3 bases at V and 3 bases at J, with 13 bases between. The CDR3 DNA sequence: TGTGCCAGCAGCGCAACCGGACCGGGCTACGAGCAGTACTTC. It specifies CASSATGPGYEQYF.

This sequence joins TRBV7-9 and TRBJ2-3; TRBD2 matches at 10 bases. With 2 bases clipped from V and 5 bases from J, the junction kept 10 bases outside the gene matches. This CDR3 region has 17 residues. The germline V gene has CDR1 SEHNR and CDR2 FQNEAQ (reference sequence). This CDR3 reads CASSLTASGGALDTQYF. CDR3 DNA: TGTGCCAGCAGCTTAACCGCCAGCGGGGGGGCCTTAGATACGCAGTATTTT.

The chain has TRBV6-1 and TRBJ1-1; D unclear. The germline V gene has CDR1 MNHNS and CDR2 SASEGT. This CDR3 spans 11 amino acids. The V end lost 7 bases, the J end lost 2 bases, and 5 bases lay between the germline ends. The CDR3 is CASISNTEAFF. For the CDR3, the DNA is TGTGCCAGCATATCCAACACTGAAGCTTTCTTT.